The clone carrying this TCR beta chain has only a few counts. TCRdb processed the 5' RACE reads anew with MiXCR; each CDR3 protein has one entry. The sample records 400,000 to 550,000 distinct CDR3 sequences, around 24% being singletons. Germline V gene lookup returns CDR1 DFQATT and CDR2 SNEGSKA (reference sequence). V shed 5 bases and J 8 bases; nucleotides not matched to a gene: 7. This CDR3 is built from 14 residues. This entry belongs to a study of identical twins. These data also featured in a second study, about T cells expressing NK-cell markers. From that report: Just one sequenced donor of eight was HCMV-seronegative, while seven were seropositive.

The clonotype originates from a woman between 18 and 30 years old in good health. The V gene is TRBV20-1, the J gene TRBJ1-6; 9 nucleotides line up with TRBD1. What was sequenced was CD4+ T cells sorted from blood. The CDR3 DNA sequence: TGCAGTGCTTCACCCGGGACAGGGTATTCACCCCTCCACTTT. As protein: CSASPGTGYSPLHF.